Following are 29 T cell receptor beta chains from one sample sequenced in a study of shared clonotypes between healthy human individuals. TCRdb keeps only in-frame clones here, not all; method: immunoSEQ multiplex PCR. The data contain about 1 million clones, more than 60% of them seen just once; the ten biggest clones take up about 1.5%. Sequenced input: memory CD4+ T cells sorted from blood. Subset: CD45RA-negative fraction. The receptor set was obtained from a man between 18 and 35 years old in good health.

V usage is TRBV30 and J usage is TRBJ1-6; 7 nucleotides match TRBD1. After removal of 2 bases from V and 6 bases from J, the junction contained 7 bases not matched to a gene. Germline values: CDR1 GTSNPN, CDR2 SVGIG (reference sequence). The CDR3 is 15 amino acids. The CDR3 nucleotides read TGTGCCTGGAGTCCCAGGGGGAGGTTTAATTCACCCCTCCACTTT. The encoded protein is CAWSPRGRFNSPLHF.

The chain couples TRBV9 to TRBJ2-3; TRBD1 is a possible D gene (5 bases). V lost 2 bases, J lost 8 bases, and 33 bases lay in between. Germline CDR1 is SGDLS and CDR2 is YYNGEE. The CDR3 covers 20 residues. CDR3 residues: CASSVLTRALDLPGAGTQYF. In DNA form, the CDR3 reads TGTGCCAGCAGCGTGCTCACCAGGGCCCTCGATCTCCCCGGCGCAGGTACGCAGTATTTT.

The chain uses TRBV27 and TRBJ2-3, with a possible D match to TRBD2 (5 bases). The CDR3 runs to 17 residues. V was shortened by 6 bases and J by 2 bases, with 21 bases between the two germline ends. Germline V gene sequence: CDR1 MNHEY, CDR2 SMNVEV (reference sequence). CDR3 loop: CASRRLTHSGNTDTQYF. CDR3 coding DNA: TGTGCCAGCAGACGTCTCACCCATTCGGGAAACACAGATACGCAGTATTTT.

Worth noting for this clone: The same CDR3 can be traced to other DNA sequences in this sample. The chain couples TRBV9 to TRBJ1-2; D is uncertain. Germline loops: CDR1 SGDLS, CDR2 YYNGEE. This CDR3 contains 11 residues. With 3 bases removed from V and 7 bases from J, the gap between germline ends came to 7 bases. The DNA of the CDR3 is TGTGCCAGCAGCGCCCCAGGTGGCTACACCTTC. It specifies CASSAPGGYTF.

The chain joins TRBV6-6 to TRBJ1-4; D not resolved. CDR1 and CDR2 from the germline V gene are MNHNY and SVGAGI (reference sequence). The CDR3 runs to 14 residues. V dropped 6 bases and J dropped 8 bases, with 16 bases sitting between them. The CDR3 reads CASRTRAGNEKLFF. In DNA form, the CDR3 reads TGTGCCAGCAGAACTAGGGCGGGGAACGAAAAACTGTTTTTT.

The chain is built from TRBV9 and TRBJ2-1; 11 nucleotides line up with TRBD2. Germline V gene sequence: CDR1 SGDLS, CDR2 YYNGEE. Trimming at V came to 0 bases and at J to 6 bases, leaving 8 bases not matched to a gene. This CDR3 region has 17 residues. As DNA, the CDR3 is TGTGCCAGCAGCGTAGACTCGTCTAGCGGGAGGTTCAATGAGCAGTTCTTC. This codes for CASSVDSSSGRFNEQFF.

This clone was seen ten or more times. Other DNA sequences in the sample encode the same CDR3. This rearrangement joins TRBV2 to TRBJ2-3, with a weak D call TRBD2 (6 bases). V lost 4 bases and J 0 bases, leaving 11 bases between the germline ends. Looked up from germline, CDR1 is SNHLY and CDR2 is FYNNEI. This CDR3 comprises 15 residues. The CDR3 sequence: CASSANSGSTDTQYF. The CDR3, as DNA: TGTGCCAGCAGTGCGAATAGCGGAAGCACAGATACGCAGTATTTT.

The chain combines TRBV7-9 with TRBJ2-1; D uncertain. Germline V gene data show CDR1 as SEHNR and CDR2 as FQNEAQ (reference sequence). This CDR3 comprises 14 residues. Trimming pared 5 bases from V and 5 bases from J, leaving 13 bases between. DNA of the CDR3: TGTGCCAGCAGCCCGTTTAGAGAGGACAATGAGCAGTTCTTC. Translated, it gives CASSPFREDNEQFF.

This clone was observed a few times. This chain uses TRBV30 with TRBJ2-5; a weak D match, TRBD1 (7 bases). The CDR3 is 15 amino acids. Germline CDR1 GTSNPN, CDR2 SVGIG (reference sequence). The germline V and J ends were trimmed by 1 base and 5 bases, with 17 bases remaining between them. In DNA form, the CDR3 reads TGTGCCTGGAGTGCGGAGGGGGCTTGGATTGAGACCCAGTACTTC. This gives the protein CAWSAEGAWIETQYF.

The chain employs TRBV21-1 and TRBJ2-2; TRBD1 was called by the table and not checked on the DNA. TRBV21-1 is marked as a pseudogene. The CDR3 consists of 16 residues. This CDR3 reads CASSKGGQENTGELFF. CDR3 DNA sequence: TGTGCCAGCAGCAAGGGCGGACAGGAAAACACCGGGGAGCTGTTTTTT.

This clone was seen only once. The rearrangement links TRBV14 to TRBJ2-5, with D perhaps assigned TRBD1 or TRBD2 (6 bases each). V lost 1 base and J 6 bases, leaving 9 bases between the germline ends. Germline assignment: CDR1 SGHDN and CDR2 FVKESK. This CDR3 region has 13 residues. The CDR3 region is CASSQVGGKTQYF. The CDR3 DNA reads as TGTGCCAGCAGCCAAGTAGGGGGGAAGACCCAGTACTTC.

This chain uses TRBV27 with TRBJ1-5; D unclear. The CDR3 covers 12 residues. Germline CDR1 MNHEY, CDR2 SMNVEV (reference sequence). Trimming left V 5 bases short and J 4 bases short, with 6 bases between. This CDR3 reads CASSILNQPQHF. Written as DNA, the CDR3 is TGTGCCAGCAGTATCCTAAATCAGCCCCAGCATTTT.

This clone was observed a single time. Other DNA sequences in the sample encode the same CDR3. The V call is TRBV4-1, the J call TRBJ2-6; D might be TRBD2 (5 bases). The CDR3 consists of 17 residues. The ends were cut back, 0 bases at V and 0 bases at J, with 9 bases in the middle. Per the germline V gene, CDR1 is MGHRA and CDR2 is YSYEKL. Here the CDR3 reads CASSQDPGGSGANVLTF. CDR3 bases: TGCGCCAGCAGCCAAGATCCTGGAGGCTCTGGGGCCAACGTCCTGACTTTC.

The chain employs TRBV18 and TRBJ2-2; D may match TRBD1 or TRBD2 (5 bases each). The CDR3 is 15 amino acids. Per the germline V gene, CDR1 is KGHSH and CDR2 is LQKENI. V lost 0 bases to trimming and J lost 1 base, with 6 bases between them. The chain's CDR3 is CASSPPRGNTGELFF. The CDR3 DNA reads TGTGCCAGCTCACCACCGAGGGGGAACACCGGGGAGCTGTTTTTT.

This chain uses TRBV5-6 with TRBJ2-1; D uncertain. Trimming removed 1 base at V and 2 bases at J, with 10 bases between. Looked up from germline, CDR1 is SGHDT and CDR2 is YYEEEE. The CDR3 length is 15 residues. The CDR3 loop reads CASSLYGSTYNEQFF. The CDR3 bases are TGTGCCAGCAGCTTGTATGGCTCCACCTACAATGAGCAGTTCTTC.

Only one count was recorded for this clone. The rearrangement joins TRBV4-1 to TRBJ2-7; D ambiguous. Per germline, CDR1 MGHRA and CDR2 YSYEKL. The ends were cut back, 1 base at V and 4 bases at J, with 8 bases in the middle. This CDR3 is built from 13 residues. The CDR3: CASSQGTRYEQYF. Written as DNA, the CDR3 is TGCGCCAGCAGCCAAGGCACCAGATACGAGCAGTACTTC.

In its sample, this clone was seen a few times. Different DNA sequences within this sample yield the same CDR3. V usage is TRBV5-1 and J usage is TRBJ1-6, with TRBD1 matching 8 bases. Germline V gene data show CDR1 as SGHRS and CDR2 as YFSETQ. The J segment lost 0 bases and the V segment lost 4 bases, leaving 3 bases of the junction unmatched. This CDR3 comprises 16 residues. This CDR3 reads CASSGTGGSYNSPLHF. Written as DNA, the CDR3 is TGCGCCAGCAGCGGAACAGGGGGCTCCTATAATTCACCCCTCCACTTT.

This clone appeared a few times. The gene calls are TRBV30 and TRBJ1-4, with TRBD1 as a possible D gene (6 bases). The CDR3 is 13 residues long. Germline assignment: CDR1 GTSNPN and CDR2 SVGIG (reference sequence). The V end lost 2 bases, the J end lost 8 bases, and 12 bases lay between the germline ends. The CDR3 bases are TGTGCCTGGAGTTTCGGGGGCACAGAAAAACTGTTTTTT. The encoded protein is CAWSFGGTEKLFF. Variable domain in full (rest from reference TRBV30 and TRBJ1-4): SQTIHQWPATLVQPVGSPLSLECTVEGTSNPNLYWYRQAAGRGLQLLFYSVGIGQISSEVPQNLSASRPQDRQFILSSKKLLLSDSGFYLCAWSFGGTEKLFFGSGTQLSVL.

The V call is TRBV5-6, the J call TRBJ2-3, with 14 positions matching TRBD2. The V segment lost 3 bases and the J segment 3 bases; nucleotides outside the gene matches: 6. The CDR3 has 17 amino acids. Germline V gene data show CDR1 as SGHDT and CDR2 as YYEEEE. The CDR3 loop reads CASSSGLAGVGTDTQYF. The CDR3 coding sequence is TGTGCCAGCAGCTCGGGACTAGCGGGAGTCGGGACAGATACGCAGTATTTT. The full variable domain, rest sourced from reference TRBV5-6 and TRBJ2-3, is DAGVTQSPTHLIKTRGQQVTLRCSPKSGHDTVSWYQQALGQGPQFIFQYYEEEERQRGNFPDRFSGHQFPNYSSELNVNALLLGDSALYLCASSSGLAGVGTDTQYFGPGTRLTVL.

This clone was seen ten or more times. Within the sample, other DNA sequences also encode this same CDR3. The chain links TRBV19 to TRBJ1-5; D call uncertain. CDR1 is LNHDA, CDR2 SQIVND, per germline (reference sequence). With 6 bases removed from V and 0 bases from J, the gap between germline ends came to 3 bases. The CDR3 totals 12 residues. DNA of the CDR3: TGTGCCAGTAGAAATAGCAATCAGCCCCAGCATTTT. Amino acids: CASRNSNQPQHF.

The count of this clone is one. This chain links TRBV27 with TRBJ2-7; 7 bases agree with TRBD1. The junction had 6 bases not matched to a gene; V was cut back by 6 bases and J by 4 bases. The length of the CDR3 is 13 residues. Germline V gene data show CDR1 as MNHEY and CDR2 as SMNVEV (reference sequence). The CDR3 is CASRPTGPYEQYF. For the CDR3, the DNA is TGTGCCAGCAGGCCGACAGGGCCGTACGAGCAGTACTTC.

The chain joins TRBV5-6 to TRBJ2-7; the match to TRBD1 covers 9 bases. Germline CDR1 and CDR2: SGHDT and YYEEEE. The junction had 9 bases not matched to a gene; V was cut back by 4 bases and J by 1 base. The length of the CDR3 is 16 residues. The CDR3 sequence: CASSGIPGQGSYEQYF. The DNA of the CDR3 is TGTGCCAGCAGCGGCATACCGGGACAGGGTTCCTACGAGCAGTACTTC.

V and J are TRBV5-6 and TRBJ1-3; 7 bases agree with TRBD1. Germline V gene sequence: CDR1 SGHDT, CDR2 YYEEEE. Germline trimming cut 4 bases from V and 4 bases from J; bases unmatched to any gene: 5. The CDR3 has 14 amino acids. CDR3 protein: CASSLRTGGNTIYF. The CDR3 bases are TGTGCCAGCAGCCTGCGGACAGGAGGAAACACCATATATTTT. Filled out from reference TRBV5-6 and TRBJ1-3, the complete variable domain reads DAGVTQSPTHLIKTRGQQVTLRCSPKSGHDTVSWYQQALGQGPQFIFQYYEEEERQRGNFPDRFSGHQFPNYSSELNVNALLLGDSALYLCASSLRTGGNTIYFGEGSWLTVV.

The chain combines TRBV18 with TRBJ1-3; D perhaps matches TRBD1 (5 bases). The V gene's germline CDR1 is KGHSH and CDR2 LQKENI. The CDR3 has 16 residues. V shed 4 bases and J shed 2 bases, with 15 bases lying between them. Here the CDR3 DNA reads TGTGCCAGCTCACTGGGGACTCCGGCAGCTGGAAACACCATATATTTT. It codes for CASSLGTPAAGNTIYF.

The chain employs TRBV7-2 and TRBJ2-7, with 8 bases aligning to TRBD2. The length of the CDR3 is 13 residues. CDR1 and CDR2 from the germline V gene are SGHTA and FQGNSA. J gave up 2 bases and V 5 bases, and 2 bases lay outside the gene matches. This CDR3 reads CASSVRGAYEQYF. The CDR3 DNA sequence: TGTGCCAGCAGCGTGCGGGGGGCCTACGAGCAGTACTTC.

The chain joins TRBV30 to TRBJ1-3; 9 bases line up with TRBD1. J lost 1 base, V lost 4 bases, and 11 bases had no gene match. Germline loops: CDR1 GTSNPN, CDR2 SVGIG (reference sequence). The length of the CDR3 is 17 residues. The CDR3 spells CAWTGTGLFGSGNTIYF. CDR3 DNA: TGTGCCTGGACTGGGACAGGGCTATTCGGTTCTGGAAACACCATATATTTT. The whole variable domain, filled in from reference TRBV30 and TRBJ1-3, reads SQTIHQWPATLVQPVGSPLSLECTVEGTSNPNLYWYRQAAGRGLQLLFYSVGIGQISSEVPQNLSASRPQDRQFILSSKKLLLSDSGFYLCAWTGTGLFGSGNTIYFGEGSWLTVV.

This clone has more than one count but fewer than ten. J is TRBJ2-7 and V is TRBV5-6; the D call may be TRBD1 or TRBD2 (5 bases each). Trimming shortened V by 4 bases and J by 0 bases, and 14 bases separated the two germline ends. The CDR3 runs to 15 residues. Germline CDR1 is SGHDT and CDR2 is YYEEEE. The CDR3, as DNA: TGTGCCAGCAGCCCGGGGACGGGCGGCTCCTACGAGCAGTACTTC. Its translation is CASSPGTGGSYEQYF.

The chain links TRBV30 to TRBJ2-7; the D gene could be TRBD1 or TRBD2 (5 bases each). V lost 1 base and J lost 6, with 10 bases in between. There are 12 residues in the CDR3. The germline gives CDR1 GTSNPN, CDR2 SVGIG (reference sequence). The CDR3 coding sequence is TGTGCCTGGAGTGATTTTGGGGGCGAGCAGTACTTC. This encodes CAWSDFGGEQYF.

This rearrangement joins TRBV2 to TRBJ1-4, with D hard to call. V was shortened by 2 bases and J by 2 bases, with 9 bases between the two germline ends. CDR3 length: 15 amino acids. CDR1 is SNHLY, CDR2 FYNNEI, per germline. The CDR3 loop reads CASSEYTVTNEKLFF. The DNA for the CDR3 is TGTGCCAGCAGTGAATATACCGTTACTAATGAAAAACTGTTTTTT.